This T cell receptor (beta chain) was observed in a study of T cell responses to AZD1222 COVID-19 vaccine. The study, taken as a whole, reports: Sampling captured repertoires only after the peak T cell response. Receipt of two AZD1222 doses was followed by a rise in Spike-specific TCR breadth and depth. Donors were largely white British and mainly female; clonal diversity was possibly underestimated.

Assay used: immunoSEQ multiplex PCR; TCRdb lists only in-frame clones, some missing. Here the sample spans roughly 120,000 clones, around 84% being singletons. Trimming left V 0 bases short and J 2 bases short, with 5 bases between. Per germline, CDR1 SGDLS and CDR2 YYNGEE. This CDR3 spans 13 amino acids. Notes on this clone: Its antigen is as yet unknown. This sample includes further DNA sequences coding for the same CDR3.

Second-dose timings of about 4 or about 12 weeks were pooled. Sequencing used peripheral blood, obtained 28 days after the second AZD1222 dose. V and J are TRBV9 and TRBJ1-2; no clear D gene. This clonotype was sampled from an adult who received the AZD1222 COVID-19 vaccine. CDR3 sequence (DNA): TGTGCCAGCAGCGTAGAAGACAACTATGGCTACACCTTC. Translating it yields CASSVEDNYGYTF.